The T cell receptor (beta chain) described here comes from a study of T cells in Graves' hyperthyroidism and ophthalmopathy. Germline values: CDR1 LNHDA, CDR2 SQIVND (reference sequence). The CDR3 has 13 amino acids. Losses at the gene ends were 5 bases for V and 5 bases for J; bases not matched to a gene: 5. RNA transcripts provided the source from which TCR beta CDR3 regions were amplified. An initial round of RT-PCR targeting the TCR CDR3 relied on the HTBI primer set. TCRdb recomputed calls from the multiplex PCR reads with MiXCR, one row per CDR3 protein. The data show 500,000 to 550,000 distinct CDR3 sequences, roughly 20% seen once.

This chain joins TRBV19 and TRBJ2-7; TRBD1 matches 8 bases. Sequencing was performed on blood. This clonotype originated in a man aged 18 to 30 with Graves' hyperthyroidism. DNA of the CDR3: TGTGCCAGTAGTGGGGACAGGTTAGACGAGCAGTACTTC. This gives the protein CASSGDRLDEQYF.